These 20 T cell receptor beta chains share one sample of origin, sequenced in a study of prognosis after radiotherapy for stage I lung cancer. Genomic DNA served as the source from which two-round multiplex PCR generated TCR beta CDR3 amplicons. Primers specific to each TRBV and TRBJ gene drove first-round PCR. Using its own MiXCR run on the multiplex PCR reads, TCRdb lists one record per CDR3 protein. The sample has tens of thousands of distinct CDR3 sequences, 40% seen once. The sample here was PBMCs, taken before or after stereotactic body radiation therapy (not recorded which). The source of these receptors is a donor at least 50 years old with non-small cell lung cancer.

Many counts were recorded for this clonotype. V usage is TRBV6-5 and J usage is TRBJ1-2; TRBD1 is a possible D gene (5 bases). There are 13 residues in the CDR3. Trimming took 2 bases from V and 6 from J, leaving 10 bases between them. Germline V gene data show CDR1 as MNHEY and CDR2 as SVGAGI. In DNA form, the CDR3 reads TGTGCCAGCAGTTACCGGGGCGAGCATGGCTACACCTTC. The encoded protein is CASSYRGEHGYTF.

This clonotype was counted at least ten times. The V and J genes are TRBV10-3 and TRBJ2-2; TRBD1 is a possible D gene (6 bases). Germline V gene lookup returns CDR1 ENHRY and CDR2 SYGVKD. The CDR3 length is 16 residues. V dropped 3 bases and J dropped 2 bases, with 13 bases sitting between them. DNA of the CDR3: TGTGCCATCAGTGACCCAGGGGCCCCCAACACCGGGGAGCTGTTTTTT. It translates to CAISDPGAPNTGELFF.

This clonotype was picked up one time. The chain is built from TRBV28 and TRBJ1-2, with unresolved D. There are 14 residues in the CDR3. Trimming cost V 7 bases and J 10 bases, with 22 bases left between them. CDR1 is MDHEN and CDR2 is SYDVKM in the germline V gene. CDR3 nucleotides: TGTGCCAGCACGTATCTCGACGGCCTGTCCCCCTACACCTTC. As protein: CASTYLDGLSPYTF.

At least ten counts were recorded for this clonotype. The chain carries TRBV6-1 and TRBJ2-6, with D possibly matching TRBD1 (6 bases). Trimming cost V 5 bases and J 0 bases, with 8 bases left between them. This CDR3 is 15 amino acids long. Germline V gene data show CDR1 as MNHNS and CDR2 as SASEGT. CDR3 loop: CASSHRVSGANVLTF. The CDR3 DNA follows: TGTGCCAGCAGTCACAGGGTCTCTGGGGCCAACGTCCTGACTTTC.

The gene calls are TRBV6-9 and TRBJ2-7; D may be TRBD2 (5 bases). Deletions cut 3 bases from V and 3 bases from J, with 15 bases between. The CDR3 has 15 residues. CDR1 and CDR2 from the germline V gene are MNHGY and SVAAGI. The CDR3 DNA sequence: TGTGCCAGCAGTTACTCACCCGGAGGCAACTACGAGCAGTACTTC. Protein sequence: CASSYSPGGNYEQYF.

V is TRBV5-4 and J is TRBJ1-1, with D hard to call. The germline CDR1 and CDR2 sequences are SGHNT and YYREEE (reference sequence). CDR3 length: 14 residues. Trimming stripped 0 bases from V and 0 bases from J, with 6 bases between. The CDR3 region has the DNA TGTGCCAGCAGCTTGGAAGAGGTGAACACTGAAGCTTTCTTT. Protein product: CASSLEEVNTEAFF.

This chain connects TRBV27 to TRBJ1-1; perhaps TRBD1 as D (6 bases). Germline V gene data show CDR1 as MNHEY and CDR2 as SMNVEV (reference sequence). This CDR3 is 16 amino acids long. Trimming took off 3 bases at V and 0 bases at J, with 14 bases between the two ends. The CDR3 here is CASSFRRGAVNTEAFF. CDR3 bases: TGTGCCAGCAGTTTCCGGAGGGGGGCGGTGAACACTGAAGCTTTCTTT.

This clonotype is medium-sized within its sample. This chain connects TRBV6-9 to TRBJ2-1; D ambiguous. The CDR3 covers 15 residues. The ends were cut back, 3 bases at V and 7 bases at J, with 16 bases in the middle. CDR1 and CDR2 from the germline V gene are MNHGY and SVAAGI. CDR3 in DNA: TGTGCCAGCAGTTACTCCCTCTCTGCGCAGAATGAGCAGTTCTTC. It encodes CASSYSLSAQNEQFF.

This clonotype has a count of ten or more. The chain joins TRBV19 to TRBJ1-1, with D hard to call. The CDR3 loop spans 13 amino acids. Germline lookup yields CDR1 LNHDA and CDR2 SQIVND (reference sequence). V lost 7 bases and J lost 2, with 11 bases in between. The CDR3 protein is CASNPRKNTEAFF. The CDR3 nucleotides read TGTGCCAGTAACCCGAGAAAAAACACTGAAGCTTTCTTT. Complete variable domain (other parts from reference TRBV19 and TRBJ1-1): DGGITQSPKYLFRKEGQNVTLSCEQNLNHDAMYWYRQDPGQGLRLIYYSQIVNDFQKGDIAEGYSVSREKKESFPLTVTSAQKNPTAFYLCASNPRKNTEAFFGQGTRLTVV.

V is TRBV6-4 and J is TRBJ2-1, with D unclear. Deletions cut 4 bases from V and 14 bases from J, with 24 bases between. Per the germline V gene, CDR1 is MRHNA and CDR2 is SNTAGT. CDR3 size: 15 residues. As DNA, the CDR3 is TGTGCCAGCAGTGCGATGGGAAGCTCCTACAATAAGAAGTTCTTC. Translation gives CASSAMGSSYNKKFF.

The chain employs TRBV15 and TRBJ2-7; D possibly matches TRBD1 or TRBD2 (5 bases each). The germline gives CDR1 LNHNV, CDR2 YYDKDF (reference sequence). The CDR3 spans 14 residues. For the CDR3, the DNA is TGTGGCACAAGCGAGGGGACCGCTATCTACGAGCAGTACTTC. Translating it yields CGTSEGTAIYEQYF.

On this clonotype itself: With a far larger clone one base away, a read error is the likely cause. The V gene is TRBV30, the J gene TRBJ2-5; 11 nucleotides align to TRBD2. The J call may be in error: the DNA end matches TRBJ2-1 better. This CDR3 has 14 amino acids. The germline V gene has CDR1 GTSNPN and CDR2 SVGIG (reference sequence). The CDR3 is CAWRPGLAAGDQFF. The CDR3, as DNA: TGTGCCTGGAGGCCGGGACTAGCGGCAGGGGATCAGTTCTTC.

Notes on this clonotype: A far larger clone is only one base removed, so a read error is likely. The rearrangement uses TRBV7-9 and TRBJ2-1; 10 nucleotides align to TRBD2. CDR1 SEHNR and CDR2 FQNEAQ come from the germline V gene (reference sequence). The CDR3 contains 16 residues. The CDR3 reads CDSSSFSGRPGNEQFF. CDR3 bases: TGTGACAGCAGCTCCTTTAGCGGGAGGCCGGGGAATGAGCAGTTCTTC.

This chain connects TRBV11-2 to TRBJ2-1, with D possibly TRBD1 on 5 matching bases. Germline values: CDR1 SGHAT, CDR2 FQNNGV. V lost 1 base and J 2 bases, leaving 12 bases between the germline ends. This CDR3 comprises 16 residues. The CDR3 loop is CASSLGGAGTYNEQFF. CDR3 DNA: TGTGCCAGCAGCTTAGGGGGCGCAGGGACCTACAATGAGCAGTTCTTC.

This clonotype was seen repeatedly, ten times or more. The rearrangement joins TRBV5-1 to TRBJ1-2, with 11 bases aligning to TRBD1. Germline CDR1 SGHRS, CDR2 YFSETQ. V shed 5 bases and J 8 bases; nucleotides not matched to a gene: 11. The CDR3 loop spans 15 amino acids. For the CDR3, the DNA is TGCGCCAGCAGTGGCGGACAGGGGGCGCTTAGGGGCTACACCTTC. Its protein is CASSGGQGALRGYTF. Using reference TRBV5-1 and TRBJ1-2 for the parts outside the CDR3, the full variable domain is KAGVTQTPRYLIKTRGQQVTLSCSPISGHRSVSWYQQTPGQGLQFLFEYFSETQRNKGNFPGRFSGRQFSNSRSEMNVSTLELGDSALYLCASSGGQGALRGYTFGSGTRLTVV.

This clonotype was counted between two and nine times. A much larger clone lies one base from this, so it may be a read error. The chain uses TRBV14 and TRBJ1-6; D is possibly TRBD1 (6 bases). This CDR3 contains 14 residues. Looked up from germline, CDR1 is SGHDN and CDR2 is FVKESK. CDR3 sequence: CVGSGGRSDSPLHF. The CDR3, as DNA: TGTGTCGGGAGTGGGGGGCGCTCCGATTCACCCCTCCACTTT.

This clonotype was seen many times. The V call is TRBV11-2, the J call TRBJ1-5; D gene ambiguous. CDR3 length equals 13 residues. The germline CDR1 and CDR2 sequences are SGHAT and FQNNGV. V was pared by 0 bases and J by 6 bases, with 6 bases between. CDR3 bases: TGTGCCAGCAGCTTAGAGAATGGTCAGCCCCAGCATTTT. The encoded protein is CASSLENGQPQHF.

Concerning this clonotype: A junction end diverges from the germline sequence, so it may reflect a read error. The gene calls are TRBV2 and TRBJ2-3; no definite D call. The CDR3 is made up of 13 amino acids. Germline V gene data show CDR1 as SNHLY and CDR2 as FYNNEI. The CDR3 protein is CASSVLGGDTRYF. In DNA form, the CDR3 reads TGTGCCAGCAGTGTTTTGGGCGGAGATACGCGGTATTTT. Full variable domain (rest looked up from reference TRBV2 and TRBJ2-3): EPEVTQTPSHQVTQMGQEVILRCVPISNHLYFYWYRQILGQKVEFLVSFYNNEISEKSEIFDDQFSVERPDGSNFTLKIRSTKLEDSAMYFCASSVLGGDTRYFGPGTRLTVL.

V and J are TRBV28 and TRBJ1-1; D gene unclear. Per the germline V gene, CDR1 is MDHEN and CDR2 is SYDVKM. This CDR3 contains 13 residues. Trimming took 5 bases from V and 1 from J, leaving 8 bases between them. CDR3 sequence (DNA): TGTGCCAGCAGTCCCCAACAGAACACTGAAGCTTTCTTT. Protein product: CASSPQQNTEAFF.

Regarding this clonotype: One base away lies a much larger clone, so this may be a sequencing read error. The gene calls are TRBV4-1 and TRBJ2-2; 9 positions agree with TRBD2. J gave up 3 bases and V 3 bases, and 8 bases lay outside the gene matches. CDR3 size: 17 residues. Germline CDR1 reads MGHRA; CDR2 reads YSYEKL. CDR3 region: CASSHSGTSCYTGELFF. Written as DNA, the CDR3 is TGCGCCAGCAGCCATTCCGGGACTAGCTGCTACACCGGGGAGCTGTTTTTT.